The 5 T cell receptor beta chains below come from one sample, sequenced in a study of blood T cells in healthy people across ages (dated by TCRdb to about 2015). Library preparation used 5' RACE. Instrument used: Illumina HiSeq 2500. A second 7 to 11 cycle PCR used a sample-barcoded 5' primer and a J-beta primer mix. TCRdb itself trimmed the public reads at Q25 with fastp, ran MiXCR and retained productive beta chains. Rows with one shared CDR3 protein collapse into an entry with the most common genes and DNA. This sample is represented by about 570,000 distinct CDR3 sequences; 25% to 30% of them were singletons. The leading ten clones occupy roughly 20% of the sample. Sequenced material: blood. The source of these receptors is a woman in her sixties or seventies in good health.

The rearrangement uses TRBV6-6 and TRBJ1-5; possibly TRBD1 for D (5 bases). The CDR3 has 16 amino acids. V was clipped by 7 bases and J by 0 bases, with 16 bases between them. CDR1 is MNHNY and CDR2 is SVGAGI in the germline V gene (reference sequence). The CDR3 loop is CASTQGQASSNQPQHF. The CDR3 DNA reads as TGTGCCAGCACTCAGGGCCAGGCATCTAGCAATCAGCCCCAGCATTTT.

This clonotype occurred once. This chain joins TRBV20-1 and TRBJ1-1; TRBD1 is a possible D gene (5 bases). The CDR3 contains 18 residues. The V gene lost 6 bases and the J gene lost 2 bases, with 28 bases spanning the gap. CDR1 and CDR2 from the germline V gene are DFQATT and SNEGSKA (reference sequence). CDR3 sequence (DNA): TGCAGTGCAAAACATCACAGACAAAGACAGCAGGAAAACACTGAAGCTTTCTTT. Translated: CSAKHHRQRQQENTEAFF.

Only a few counts were recorded for this clonotype. The chain has TRBV4-3 and TRBJ2-1; D is unresolved. Germline loops: CDR1 LGHNA, CDR2 YSLEER. Trimming shortened V by 0 bases and J by 13 bases, and 10 bases separated the two germline ends. CDR3 length: 12 residues. The DNA of the CDR3 is TGCGCCAGCAGCCAAGATCAAGGACGACAGTTCTTC. It translates to CASSQDQGRQFF.

The rearrangement links TRBV20-1 to TRBJ1-4; perhaps TRBD1 as D (6 bases). The CDR3 is 17 residues long. V shed 6 bases and J shed 1 base, with 21 bases lying between them. Germline V lookup: CDR1 DFQATT, CDR2 SNEGSKA (reference sequence). CDR3 in DNA: TGCAGTGCCTCAAGACAGGCGAACCTTTTAACTAATGAAAAACTGTTTTTT. Encoded protein: CSASRQANLLTNEKLFF.

The chain recombines TRBV10-3 with TRBJ1-1, with a tentative D call TRBD1 (5 bases). In germline, CDR1 is ENHRY, CDR2 SYGVKD. The germline V and J ends were trimmed by 8 bases and 8 bases, with 12 bases remaining between them. The CDR3 contains 11 residues. The CDR3 nucleotides read TGTGCCATCGCGGGGGTAACGGAAGCTTTCTTT. It specifies CAIAGVTEAFF.